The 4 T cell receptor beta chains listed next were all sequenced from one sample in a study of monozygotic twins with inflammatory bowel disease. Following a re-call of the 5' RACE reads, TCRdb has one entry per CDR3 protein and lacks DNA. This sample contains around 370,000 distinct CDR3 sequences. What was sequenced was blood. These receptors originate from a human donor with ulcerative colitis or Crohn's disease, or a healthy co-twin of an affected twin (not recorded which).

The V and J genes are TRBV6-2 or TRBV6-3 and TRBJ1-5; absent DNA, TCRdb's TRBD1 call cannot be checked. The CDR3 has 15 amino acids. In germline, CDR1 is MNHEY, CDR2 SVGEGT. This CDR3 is CASSYRGISNQPQHF.

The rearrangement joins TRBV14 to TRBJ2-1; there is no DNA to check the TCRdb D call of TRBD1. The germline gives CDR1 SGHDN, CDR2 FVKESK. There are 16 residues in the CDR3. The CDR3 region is CASSGTPGRGSNEQFF.

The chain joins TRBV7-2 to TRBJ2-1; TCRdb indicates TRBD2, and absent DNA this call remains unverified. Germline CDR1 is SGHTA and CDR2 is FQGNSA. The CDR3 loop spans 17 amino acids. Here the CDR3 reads CASTSRGRPATYNEQFF.

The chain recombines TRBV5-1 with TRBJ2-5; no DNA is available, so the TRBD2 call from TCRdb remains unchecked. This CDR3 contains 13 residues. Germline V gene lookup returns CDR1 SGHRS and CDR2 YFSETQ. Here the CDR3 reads CASSKAGQETQYF.